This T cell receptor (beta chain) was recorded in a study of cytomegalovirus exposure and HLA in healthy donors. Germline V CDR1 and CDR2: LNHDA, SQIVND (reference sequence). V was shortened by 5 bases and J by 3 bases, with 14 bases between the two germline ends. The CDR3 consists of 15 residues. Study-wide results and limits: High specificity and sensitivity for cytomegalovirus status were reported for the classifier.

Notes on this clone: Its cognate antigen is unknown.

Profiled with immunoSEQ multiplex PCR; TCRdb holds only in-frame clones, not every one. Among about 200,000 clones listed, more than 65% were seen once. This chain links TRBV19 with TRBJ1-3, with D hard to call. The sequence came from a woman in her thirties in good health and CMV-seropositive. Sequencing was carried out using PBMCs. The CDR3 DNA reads TGTGCCAGTAGTCCTTTGCCTAATATTGGAAACACCATATATTTT. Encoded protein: CASSPLPNIGNTIYF.